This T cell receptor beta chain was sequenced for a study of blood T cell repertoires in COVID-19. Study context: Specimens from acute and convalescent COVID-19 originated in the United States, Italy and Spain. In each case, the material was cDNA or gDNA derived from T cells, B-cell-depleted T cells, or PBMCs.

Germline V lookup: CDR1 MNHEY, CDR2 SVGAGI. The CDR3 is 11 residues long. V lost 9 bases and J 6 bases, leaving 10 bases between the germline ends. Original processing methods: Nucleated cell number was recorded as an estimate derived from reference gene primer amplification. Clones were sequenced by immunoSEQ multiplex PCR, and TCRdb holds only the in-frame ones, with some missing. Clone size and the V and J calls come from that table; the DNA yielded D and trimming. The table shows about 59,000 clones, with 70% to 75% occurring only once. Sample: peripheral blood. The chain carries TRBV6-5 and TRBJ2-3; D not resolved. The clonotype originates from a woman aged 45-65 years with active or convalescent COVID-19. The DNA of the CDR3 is TGTGCCAGTGTAGTAGTGGATACGCAGTATTTT. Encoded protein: CASVVVDTQYF.